The 16 T cell receptor beta chains listed next were all sequenced from one sample in a study of neurological immune-mediated disorders. One entry per CDR3 protein results from TCRdb running MiXCR on the 5' RACE reads. The data hold approximately 46,000 distinct CDR3 sequences, with around 3.3% observed a single time. What was sequenced was PBMCs. These receptors all stem from a woman aged 45-59 years with multiple sclerosis.

In its sample, this clonotype was seen many times. The gene calls are TRBV5-1 and TRBJ1-4, with D unclear. Per germline, CDR1 SGHRS and CDR2 YFSETQ. The V and J ends lost 5 bases and 7 bases respectively, with 18 bases between them. This CDR3 is built from 15 residues. In DNA, the CDR3 is TGCGCCAGCAGAGAGGACGCGGACGTTATTGAAAAACTGTTTTTT. This codes for CASREDADVIEKLFF.

Ten or more counts support this clonotype. V is TRBV7-8 and J is TRBJ2-2; possibly TRBD2 for D (5 bases). CDR1 is SGHVS and CDR2 is FQNEAQ in the germline V gene. The V end was cut by 8 bases, the J end by 7 bases, with 8 bases between. There are 11 residues in the CDR3. DNA for the CDR3: TGTGCCAGCGGGGAGCACGGGGAGCTGTTTTTT. It yields the protein CASGEHGELFF. Using reference TRBV7-8 and TRBJ2-2 for the parts outside the CDR3, the full variable domain is GAGVSQSPRYKVAKRGQDVALRCDPISGHVSLFWYQQALGQGPEFLTYFQNEAQLDKSGLPSDRFFAERPEGSVSTLKIQRTQQEDSAVYLCASGEHGELFFGEGSRLTVL.

There are many counts of this clonotype. The J gene is TRBJ2-1, the V gene TRBV20-1; a possible D gene is TRBD1 (6 bases). The CDR3 sequence is 11 residues long. Looked up from germline, CDR1 is DFQATT and CDR2 is SNEGSKA (reference sequence). CDR3 sequence (DNA): TGCAGCCAGGGGTTCCACAATGAGCAGTTCTTC. Translated: CSQGFHNEQFF.

V and J are TRBV27 and TRBJ2-3; TRBD1 matches at 8 bases. V shed 5 bases and J 3 bases; nucleotides not matched to a gene: 19. The germline gives CDR1 MNHEY, CDR2 SMNVEV (reference sequence). The CDR3 runs to 19 residues. Here the CDR3 reads CASSIAGGVFWLPTDTQYF. DNA for the CDR3: TGTGCCAGCAGTATCGCAGGGGGCGTATTCTGGCTACCGACAGATACGCAGTATTTT.

This clonotype occurred many times. The chain combines TRBV24-1 with TRBJ2-7; possible D gene TRBD2, 6 bases. The germline CDR1 and CDR2 sequences are KGHDR and SFDVKD. The CDR3 runs to 15 residues. Trimming left V 1 base short and J 6 bases short, with 15 bases between. In nucleotides, the CDR3 is TGTGCCACCAGTGATTTCGCTAGCGATCGGTTCGAGCAGTACGTC. It translates to CATSDFASDRFEQYV.

At least ten counts were recorded for this clonotype. CDR3 nucleotide sequence: TGTGCCAGCAGCTACCGGGACAGGGGTCGTGATACGCAGTATTTT. This sequence encodes CASSYRDRGRDTQYF. J is TRBJ2-3 and V is TRBV11-2; 10 bases line up with TRBD1. With 4 bases clipped from V and 6 bases from J, the junction kept 7 bases outside the gene matches. The CDR3 is made up of 15 amino acids. CDR1 is SGHAT and CDR2 is FQNNGV in the germline V gene.

This clonotype was picked up a small number of times. The chain links TRBV19 to TRBJ2-5; 8 nucleotides match TRBD1. In germline, CDR1 is LNHDA, CDR2 SQIVND (reference sequence). The CDR3 has 14 amino acids. With V trimmed by 3 bases and J by 5 bases, 5 bases remained unmatched. The CDR3 spells CASSMGQARETQYF. The CDR3 region has the DNA TGTGCCAGTAGTATGGGACAGGCTAGGGAGACCCAGTACTTC.

This clonotype was detected ten times or more. The J gene is TRBJ2-3, the V gene TRBV2; 12 bases align to TRBD2. Germline V lookup: CDR1 SNHLY, CDR2 FYNNEI. The CDR3 has 14 amino acids. The trim removed 8 bases at V and 7 bases at J, leaving 7 bases unmatched. This CDR3 is CASRLAGEGHTQYF. CDR3 in DNA: TGTGCCAGCCGACTAGCGGGAGAGGGTCATACGCAGTATTTT.

This clonotype was detected many times. V is TRBV15 and J is TRBJ1-2; D may be TRBD1 (5 bases). There are 13 residues in the CDR3. Per the germline V gene, CDR1 is LNHNV and CDR2 is YYDKDF (reference sequence). The V end was cut by 0 bases, the J end by 13 bases, with 15 bases between. CDR3 in amino acids: CATSRDRDGPRTF. The CDR3 DNA reads TGTGCCACCAGCAGAGATAGGGACGGACCTCGCACCTTC. Variable domain in full (rest from reference TRBV15 and TRBJ1-2): DAMVIQNPRYQVTQFGKPVTLSCSQTLNHNVMYWYQQKSSQAPKLLFHYYDKDFNNEADTPDNFQSRRPNTSFCFLDIRSPGLGDTAMYLCATSRDRDGPRTFGSGTRLTVV.

A few counts support this clonotype. This sequence may be a read error, since a much larger clone differs from it by one base. V and J are TRBV10-3 and TRBJ1-5, with D possibly TRBD1 on 6 matching bases. Germline CDR1 and CDR2: ENHRY and SYGVKD. The CDR3 has 13 residues. CDR3 in amino acids: CAIRRQEGQHQHF. The CDR3 DNA reads TGTGCCATCAGGAGACAGGAAGGTCAGCACCAGCATTTT.

Ten or more counts support this clonotype. This chain connects TRBV9 to TRBJ2-7, with 7 bases aligning to TRBD2. V lost 7 bases, J lost 6 bases, and 10 bases stayed unmatched. The V gene's germline CDR1 is SGDLS and CDR2 YYNGEE. This CDR3 has 13 amino acids. The chain's CDR3 is CASSTPGGGEQYF. CDR3 DNA: TGTGCCAGCTCAACTCCAGGCGGGGGCGAGCAGTACTTC.

This clonotype has a count of ten or more. The gene calls are TRBV20-1 and TRBJ2-7; 7 bases align to TRBD2. Germline assignment: CDR1 DFQATT and CDR2 SNEGSKA (reference sequence). The CDR3 spans 13 residues. The V segment lost 3 bases and the J segment 0 bases; nucleotides outside the gene matches: 2. CDR3 loop: CSASRGDSYEQYV. The CDR3 coding sequence is TGCAGTGCTAGCCGGGGGGACTCCTACGAGCAGTACGTC.

This clonotype was seen many times. The V gene is TRBV12-3 or TRBV12-4, the J gene TRBJ2-1; maybe TRBD1 (6 bases). The CDR3 has 12 amino acids. V lost 5 bases and J lost 8, with 10 bases in between. The CDR3 DNA sequence: TGTGCCAGCAGTCAACAGGGTTATGAGCAGTTCTTC. It encodes CASSQQGYEQFF.

This clonotype showed up many times. The V gene is TRBV4-1, the J gene TRBJ2-5, with 7 bases fitting TRBD1. The trim removed 3 bases at V and 6 bases at J, leaving 13 bases unmatched. The CDR3 loop spans 16 amino acids. Germline CDR1 reads MGHRA; CDR2 reads YSYEKL. CDR3 residues: CASSHEARTGHKTQYF. Here the CDR3 DNA reads TGCGCCAGCAGCCACGAAGCGAGGACAGGCCATAAGACCCAGTACTTC.

This clonotype came up many times. The chain couples TRBV4-2 to TRBJ1-1; tentatively, D is TRBD1 (5 bases). The V end was cut by 3 bases, the J end by 5 bases, with 16 bases between. The CDR3 loop spans 15 amino acids. From germline, CDR1 is LGHNA and CDR2 YNFKEQ. CDR3 sequence (DNA): TGTGCCAGCAGCCAGTCGGGACGGAGATATACTGAAGCTTTCTTT. Translation gives CASSQSGRRYTEAFF.

This clonotype was recorded many times. V usage is TRBV20-1 and J usage is TRBJ2-4, with D uncertain. The CDR3 runs 20 residues. The germline gives CDR1 DFQATT, CDR2 SNEGSKA (reference sequence). V was cut by 4 bases and J by 3 bases, with 31 bases left in between. The CDR3 sequence: CSATNSPIRVGVPGKNIQYF. For the CDR3, the DNA is TGCAGTGCTACAAACTCACCTATAAGGGTTGGGGTTCCGGGCAAAAACATTCAGTACTTC.